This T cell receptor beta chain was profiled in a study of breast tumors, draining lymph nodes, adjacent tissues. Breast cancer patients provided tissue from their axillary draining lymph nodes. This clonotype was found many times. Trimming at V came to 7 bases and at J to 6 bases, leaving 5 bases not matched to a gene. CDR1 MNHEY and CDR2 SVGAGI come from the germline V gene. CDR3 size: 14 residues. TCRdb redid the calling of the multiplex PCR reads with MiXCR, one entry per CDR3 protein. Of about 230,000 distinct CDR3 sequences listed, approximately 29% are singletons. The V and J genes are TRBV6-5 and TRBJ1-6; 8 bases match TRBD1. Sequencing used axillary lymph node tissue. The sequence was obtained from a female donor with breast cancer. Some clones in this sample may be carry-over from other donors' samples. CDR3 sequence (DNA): TGTGCCAGCAATCGGGGACAGGTTAATTCACCCCTCCACTTT. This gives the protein CASNRGQVNSPLHF.